This T cell receptor beta chain appears in the sequencing data of a study of T cell clonality in common variable immunodeficiency. This clone was detected ten times or more. Antigen unknown. Sequencing input was equivalent genomic DNA from CVID and controls. TCRdb's copy holds only in-frame clones and misses some; the assay was immunoSEQ multiplex PCR. The sample contains tens of thousands of clones, none of them singletons. Broader study findings: Repertoire-complication correlations in CVID were limited by patient heterogeneity.

Input material: peripheral blood mononuclear cells. This clonotype was obtained from a person between 18 and 75 years old in good health.

The CDR3 region is CASSLAGGFDTQYF. The sequenced CDR3 bases are TGTGCCAGCAGTTTAGCGGGGGGGTTCGATACG. This chain joins TRBV28 and TRBJ2-3; 9 bases agree with TRBD2. The read stops 3 residues short of the end of the CDR3; the missing end is completed from the germline J gene. CDR3 size: 14 residues. Trimming at V came to 2 bases and at J to 6 bases, leaving 3 bases not matched to a gene. From germline, CDR1 is MDHEN and CDR2 SYDVKM.